These 19 T cell receptor beta chains were sequenced from one sample in a study of blood T cell repertoires in COVID-19. Generated by immunoSEQ multiplex PCR, the TCRdb table keeps only in-frame clones and is missing some. The sample records hundreds of thousands of clones, more than 75% being singletons. The sample taken for sequencing was peripheral blood. The receptors were sampled from a woman aged 55-70 years with active or convalescent COVID-19.

V is TRBV6-5 and J is TRBJ2-2; a possible D gene is TRBD1 (6 bases). With 6 bases removed from V and 6 bases from J, the gap between germline ends came to 14 bases. This CDR3 spans 14 amino acids. CDR1 and CDR2 (germline): MNHEY, SVGAGI. The DNA of the CDR3 is TGTGCCAGCAGCCCGGCACGGACAGCCGGGGAGCTGTTTTTT. Protein sequence: CASSPARTAGELFF.

The J gene is TRBJ2-3, the V gene TRBV3-1 (or the pseudogene TRBV3-2); weak D call: TRBD1 (6 bases). Germline-derived CDR1 and CDR2 are LGHDT and YNNKEL (reference sequence). This CDR3 has 14 residues. Trimming stripped 1 base from V and 8 bases from J, with 13 bases between. The DNA of the CDR3 is TGTGCCAGCAGCCAAGCAGGGGCTAGTGGTACGCAGTATTTT. Protein: CASSQAGASGTQYF.

The gene calls are TRBV2 and TRBJ1-1; D gene uncertain. The CDR3 is 12 amino acids. Germline CDR1 reads SNHLY; CDR2 reads FYNNEI. Trimming shortened V by 1 base and J by 7 bases, and 7 bases separated the two germline ends. The CDR3 reads CASSEGQNEAFF. For the CDR3, the DNA is TGTGCCAGCAGTGAAGGGCAGAATGAAGCTTTCTTT.

The chain combines TRBV3-1 (or the pseudogene TRBV3-2) with TRBJ1-2; no clear D gene. The length of the CDR3 is 12 residues. The V end was cut by 3 bases, the J end by 7 bases, with 9 bases between. The V gene's germline CDR1 is LGHDT and CDR2 YNNKEL (reference sequence). For the CDR3, the DNA is TGTGCCAGCAGCCAGGGAGGGTCTGGCTACACCTTC. It is translated as CASSQGGSGYTF.

The chain recombines TRBV6-6 with TRBJ2-7; the match to TRBD1 covers 7 bases. Germline-derived CDR1 and CDR2 are MNHNY and SVGAGI (reference sequence). Germline trimming cut 0 bases from V and 0 bases from J; bases unmatched to any gene: 5. The CDR3 loop spans 16 amino acids. The DNA of the CDR3 is TGTGCCAGCAGTTACTCCGGAAGGGGGCTCTCCTACGAGCAGTACTTC. This encodes CASSYSGRGLSYEQYF.

The chain is built from TRBV3-1 (or the pseudogene TRBV3-2) and TRBJ2-7, with 7 bases identical to TRBD2. After removal of 4 bases from V and 2 bases from J, the junction contained 8 bases not matched to a gene. Germline V gene data show CDR1 as LGHDT and CDR2 as YNNKEL (reference sequence). This CDR3 has 15 amino acids. The CDR3 DNA reads TGTGCCAGCAGCCCGGGGAGGGGCGCGACCTACGAGCAGTACTTC. Amino acids: CASSPGRGATYEQYF.

The rearrangement links TRBV6-5 to TRBJ2-3, with D uncertain. CDR3 length: 14 residues. The germline CDR1 and CDR2 sequences are MNHEY and SVGAGI. V was cut by 6 bases and J by 3 bases, with 13 bases left in between. CDR3 amino acids: CASRPVFGTDTQYF. As DNA, the CDR3 is TGTGCCAGCAGACCGGTGTTTGGTACAGATACGCAGTATTTT.

This clone came up many times. V gene TRBV19 combines with J gene TRBJ1-5, with D possibly matching TRBD1 (5 bases). CDR3 length: 14 residues. V was cut by 3 bases and J by 0 bases, with 6 bases left in between. CDR1 LNHDA and CDR2 SQIVND come from the germline V gene (reference sequence). CDR3 sequence reads: CASSIDSSNQPQHF. DNA of the CDR3: TGTGCCAGTAGTATCGACAGTAGCAATCAGCCCCAGCATTTT. The entire variable domain, with the rest obtained from reference TRBV19 and TRBJ1-5, is as follows: DGGITQSPKYLFRKEGQNVTLSCEQNLNHDAMYWYRQDPGQGLRLIYYSQIVNDFQKGDIAEGYSVSREKKESFPLTVTSAQKNPTAFYLCASSIDSSNQPQHFGDGTRLSIL.

This chain connects TRBV7-9 to TRBJ2-7; TRBD2 matches at 7 bases. J was trimmed by 0 bases and V by 5 bases; bases with no gene match: 10. CDR3 length: 16 amino acids. Germline CDR1 is SEHNR and CDR2 is FQNEAQ (reference sequence). CDR3 loop: CASSARGAGISYEQYF. In DNA form, the CDR3 reads TGTGCCAGCAGCGCCCGGGGAGCGGGAATCTCCTACGAGCAGTACTTC.

This clone was found once. V and J are TRBV3-1 (or the pseudogene TRBV3-2) and TRBJ2-2; TRBD2 aligns across 7 bases. CDR1 and CDR2 from the germline V gene are LGHDT and YNNKEL (reference sequence). The CDR3 sequence is 15 residues long. V was pared by 0 bases and J by 5 bases, with 3 bases of the junction left unmatched. The CDR3 loop is CASSQDWRGTGELFF. CDR3 nucleotides: TGTGCCAGCAGCCAAGATTGGCGGGGGACCGGGGAGCTGTTTTTT.

The chain uses TRBV11-3 and TRBJ2-3; 7 bases fit TRBD1. The CDR3 consists of 14 residues. V dropped 1 base and J dropped 3; count of bases not matched to a gene: 1. Germline V gene data show CDR1 as SGHNT and CDR2 as YENEEA. In DNA form, the CDR3 reads TGTGCCAGCAGCTTAGGGGGACAGACAGATACGCAGTATTTT. It encodes CASSLGGQTDTQYF.

The chain combines TRBV6-5 with TRBJ2-7; maybe TRBD1 (6 bases). The V end was cut by 0 bases, the J end by 5 bases, with 14 bases between. This CDR3 spans 15 amino acids. In germline, CDR1 is MNHEY, CDR2 SVGAGI. Written as DNA, the CDR3 is TGTGCCAGCAGTTACTCATCAGGGGTTATCGACGAGCAGTACTTC. The encoded protein is CASSYSSGVIDEQYF.

The rearrangement joins TRBV5-6 to TRBJ2-3; D unclear. V dropped 1 base and J dropped 0 bases, with 9 bases sitting between them. Germline V gives CDR1 SGHDT, CDR2 YYEEEE. The CDR3 runs 15 residues. The CDR3 reads CASSLQLLSTDTQYF. In DNA form, the CDR3 reads TGTGCCAGCAGCTTGCAACTACTTAGCACAGATACGCAGTATTTT.

The chain uses TRBV7-9 and TRBJ2-1; possible D gene TRBD1, 6 bases. The CDR3 contains 15 residues. The V gene's germline CDR1 is SEHNR and CDR2 FQNEAQ (reference sequence). Trimming left V 5 bases short and J 2 bases short, with 13 bases between. This chain's CDR3 is CASSPVGGAYNEQFF. CDR3 bases: TGTGCCAGCAGCCCCGTAGGGGGAGCCTACAATGAGCAGTTCTTC. The whole variable domain, filled in from reference TRBV7-9 and TRBJ2-1, reads DTGVSQNPRHKITKRGQNVTFRCDPISEHNRLYWYRQTLGQGPEFLTYFQNEAQLEKSRLLSDRFSAERPKGSFSTLEIQRTEQGDSAMYLCASSPVGGAYNEQFFGPGTRLTVL.

A few counts support this clone. The V call is TRBV5-4, the J call TRBJ2-7, with D possibly being TRBD1 (6 bases). The CDR3 has 13 amino acids. Germline V CDR1 and CDR2: SGHNT, YYREEE (reference sequence). V lost 4 bases and J 5 bases, leaving 13 bases between the germline ends. CDR3 in DNA: TGTGCCAGCAGCCATCAGGGGACCCACGAGCAGTACTTC. It specifies CASSHQGTHEQYF.

This chain uses TRBV7-8 with TRBJ1-1; 8 bases align to TRBD1. The CDR3 has 14 amino acids. Germline loops: CDR1 SGHVS, CDR2 FQNEAQ. V dropped 7 bases and J dropped 1; count of bases not matched to a gene: 5. CDR3 DNA: TGTGCCAGCATCGGGCAGGGGGCGAACACTGAAGCTTTCTTT. Translating it yields CASIGQGANTEAFF.

The gene calls are TRBV5-5 and TRBJ2-7, with a possible D match to TRBD2 (7 bases). The CDR3 runs to 14 residues. Deletions cut 4 bases from V and 6 bases from J, with 17 bases between. The V gene's germline CDR1 is SGHKS and CDR2 YYEKEE (reference sequence). For the CDR3, the DNA is TGTGCCAGCAGCCTCGGAGGGGGGGCAGGCGAGCAGTACTTC. Amino acid sequence: CASSLGGGAGEQYF.

The chain is built from TRBV19 and TRBJ1-3; 7 bases line up with TRBD1. CDR1 and CDR2 (germline): LNHDA, SQIVND (reference sequence). The CDR3 has 15 residues. The trim removed 9 bases at V and 0 bases at J, leaving 8 bases unmatched. The CDR3 is CASSRQGLSGNTIYF. The CDR3 region has the DNA TGTGCCAGCTCAAGACAGGGCCTCTCTGGAAACACCATATATTTT.

J is TRBJ2-3 and V is TRBV5-1, with TRBD2 as a possible D gene (6 bases). V lost 2 bases to trimming and J lost 13 bases, with 20 bases between them. CDR3 length: 14 amino acids. Germline loops: CDR1 SGHRS, CDR2 YFSETQ. CDR3 amino acids: CASSLEKGTVKEYF. The DNA for the CDR3 is TGCGCCAGCAGCTTAGAAAAAGGGACTGTCAAAGAGTATTTT.